This passage covers 14 T cell receptor beta chains from one sample sequenced in a study of control samples from healthy donors and cancer patients. The method was immunoSEQ multiplex PCR; TCRdb's version includes in-frame clones alone and lacks a portion of them. Among 90,000 to 150,000 clones listed, around 88% were seen once. The sequencing sample was made of blood. These receptors were obtained from a man aged 40-55 years in good health.

The rearrangement joins TRBV5-8 to TRBJ2-4; D is perhaps TRBD2 (7 bases). CDR3 size: 15 residues. Between the trimmed V and J ends, which lost 5 bases and 6 bases, there was a span of 18 bases. CDR1 is SGHTS and CDR2 is YDEGEE in the germline V gene. CDR3 loop: CASRRYEGGGNIQYF. CDR3 sequence (DNA): TGTGCCAGCAGGCGGTACGAGGGAGGGGGAAACATTCAGTACTTC.

This clone was recorded a few times. This sequence joins TRBV12-3 or TRBV12-4 and TRBJ2-1; weak D call: TRBD2 (7 bases). This CDR3 region has 13 residues. Trimming cost V 5 bases and J 6 bases, with 11 bases left between them. CDR3 DNA sequence: TGTGCCAGCAGTGGGGGGGCCGTCAATGAGCAGTTCTTC. Translating gives CASSGGAVNEQFF.

This clone occurred once. This chain uses TRBV2 with TRBJ1-1, with TRBD1 identical over 7 bases. Germline trimming cut 7 bases from V and 0 bases from J; bases unmatched to any gene: 5. The CDR3 sequence is 14 residues long. Germline CDR1 and CDR2: SNHLY and FYNNEI. The CDR3 DNA is TGTGCCAGCAACCGACAGGGAATGAACACTGAAGCTTTCTTT. Its translation: CASNRQGMNTEAFF. The full variable domain, with the rest looked up from reference TRBV2 and TRBJ1-1, is EPEVTQTPSHQVTQMGQEVILRCVPISNHLYFYWYRQILGQKVEFLVSFYNNEISEKSEIFDDQFSVERPDGSNFTLKIRSTKLEDSAMYFCASNRQGMNTEAFFGQGTRLTVV.

This chain uses TRBV6-5 with TRBJ1-1, with D perhaps TRBD1 (5 bases). The V and J ends lost 4 bases and 1 base respectively, with 10 bases between them. Germline V gene lookup returns CDR1 MNHEY and CDR2 SVGAGI. This CDR3 has 14 amino acids. The CDR3 DNA is TGTGCCAGCAGTTGGGCGGGGCGGAACACTGAAGCTTTCTTT. It yields the protein CASSWAGRNTEAFF.

Note on this clone: This same CDR3 is encoded by further DNA sequences in the sample. CDR3 sequence (DNA): TGTGCCTGGAGTTTAGACAGCTCCTACGAGCAGTACTTC. It specifies CAWSLDSSYEQYF. The chain recombines TRBV30 with TRBJ2-7, with D possibly TRBD1 on 5 matching bases. This CDR3 is built from 13 residues. Trimming cost V 2 bases and J 0 bases, with 8 bases left between them. CDR1 and CDR2 from the germline V gene are GTSNPN and SVGIG (reference sequence). Drawing the rest from reference TRBV30 and TRBJ2-7, the complete variable domain is SQTIHQWPATLVQPVGSPLSLECTVEGTSNPNLYWYRQAAGRGLQLLFYSVGIGQISSEVPQNLSASRPQDRQFILSSKKLLLSDSGFYLCAWSLDSSYEQYFGPGTRLTVT.

This chain links TRBV24-1 with TRBJ2-1; D is unclear. Between the trimmed V and J ends, which lost 2 bases and 7 bases, there was a span of 17 bases. This CDR3 spans 16 amino acids. Germline V gene sequence: CDR1 KGHDR, CDR2 SFDVKD. CDR3 protein: CATSDSSVALRNEQFF. The CDR3 region has the DNA TGTGCCACCAGTGATTCCTCGGTGGCCCTTCGGAATGAGCAGTTCTTC.

V and J are TRBV6-2 or TRBV6-3 and TRBJ2-3; no firm D call. With 4 bases removed from V and 6 bases from J, the gap between germline ends came to 5 bases. CDR1 and CDR2 from the germline V gene are MNHEY and SVGEGT. The CDR3 totals 11 residues. The CDR3 spells CASSSADTQYF. The CDR3 DNA reads as TGTGCCAGCAGTTCCGCGGATACGCAGTATTTT.

The rearrangement links TRBV5-5 to TRBJ2-2; D not certain. Trimming removed 6 bases from V and 2 bases from J, with 11 bases in between. In germline, CDR1 is SGHKS, CDR2 YYEKEE (reference sequence). The CDR3 totals 14 residues. The CDR3 reads CASTPTSNTGELFF. The CDR3 bases are TGTGCCAGCACCCCCACTTCCAACACCGGGGAGCTGTTTTTT.

The chain uses TRBV18 and TRBJ1-4; D unclear. CDR1 KGHSH and CDR2 LQKENI come from the germline V gene. Trimming pared 3 bases from V and 4 bases from J, leaving 6 bases between. The CDR3 has 13 residues. The CDR3 region has the DNA TGTGCCAGCTCACCGACCATTAATGAAAAACTGTTTTTT. Translating it yields CASSPTINEKLFF.

This clone was recorded only once. The chain links TRBV30 to TRBJ2-5; D remains unclear. The V end lost 4 bases, the J end lost 5 bases, and 8 bases lay between the germline ends. This CDR3 is 11 amino acids long. CDR1 is GTSNPN, CDR2 SVGIG, per germline (reference sequence). The CDR3 DNA reads as TGTGCCTGGACGGTTGGTGAGACCCAGTACTTC. Its translation is CAWTVGETQYF.

The chain has TRBV5-1 and TRBJ2-5, with D unclear. Germline lookup yields CDR1 SGHRS and CDR2 YFSETQ. This CDR3 spans 13 amino acids. V was shortened by 0 bases and J by 2 bases, with 5 bases between the two germline ends. CDR3 amino acids: CASSLGQQETQYF. In DNA form, the CDR3 reads TGCGCCAGCAGCTTGGGTCAGCAAGAGACCCAGTACTTC.

V is TRBV25-1 and J is TRBJ1-4; TRBD1 aligns across 7 bases. CDR1 is MGHDK, CDR2 SYGVNS, per germline. With V trimmed by 3 bases and J by 8 bases, 6 bases remained unmatched. The CDR3 length is 14 residues. For the CDR3, the DNA is TGTGCCAGCAGTGAGGCAGGGGGGTTGGAAAAACTGTTTTTT. Its translation: CASSEAGGLEKLFF.

V and J are TRBV30 and TRBJ1-3; no firm D call. Per germline, CDR1 GTSNPN and CDR2 SVGIG (reference sequence). The CDR3 is 15 residues long. Trimming pared 0 bases from V and 4 bases from J, leaving 13 bases between. CDR3 nucleotides: TGTGCCTGGAGTGTAGACGGTCTTGGCGGAAACACCATATATTTT. Its translation: CAWSVDGLGGNTIYF.

The count of this clone is one. CDR3 amino acids: CASSSGQLMNTEAFF. The CDR3 DNA is TGTGCCAGCAGCTCCGGACAGTTGATGAACACTGAAGCTTTCTTT. The V gene is TRBV7-8, the J gene TRBJ1-1, with TRBD1 as a possible D gene (6 bases). V was shortened by 4 bases and J by 0 bases, with 12 bases between the two germline ends. CDR3 length: 15 residues. The germline V gene has CDR1 SGHVS and CDR2 FQNEAQ.